Sequencing of this T cell receptor (beta chain) was carried out in a study of blood T cell repertoires in COVID-19. Study overall: Researchers got acute and convalescent COVID-19 samples from the United States, Italy and Spain. Sources were T cells, B-cell-depleted T cells, or PBMCs; the material itself was cDNA or gDNA.

This CDR3 is 16 amino acids long. V was pared by 1 base and J by 3 bases, with 6 bases of the junction left unmatched. Germline CDR1 SGDLS, CDR2 YYNGEE. As processed by the authors: Amplification from reference gene primers served as the basis for estimated nucleated cell counts. Measured with immunoSEQ multiplex PCR; TCRdb has only the in-frame clones, and not every one. V and J calls and clone size are as listed in that table; D and trimming were resolved from the DNA. The sample lists about 200,000 clones, over 60% occurring once. Sequenced material: peripheral blood. This receptor was identified in a woman aged 65 to 85 with acute or convalescent COVID-19. The V and J genes are TRBV9 and TRBJ1-2; 10 bases are a match to TRBD1. CDR3 DNA sequence: TGTGCCAGCAGCGTAACGGACAGGGGGTCCGACTATGGCTACACCTTC. Translation gives CASSVTDRGSDYGYTF.